The clone carrying this TCR beta chain was seen a handful of times. This sample stems from a study of control samples from healthy donors and cancer patients. Some clones are missing from TCRdb's copy, which holds only in-frame ones; the method was immunoSEQ multiplex PCR. The sample yields 140,000 or so clones, around 90% seen once. Germline V gene sequence: CDR1 SGHTA, CDR2 FQGTGA. V lost 1 base and J lost 6; bases outside the gene matches: 6. The CDR3 extends over 15 amino acids. Material for sequencing was blood. The receptor comes from a man aged 30 to 45 in good health. J is TRBJ2-1 and V is TRBV7-3; 7 bases line up with TRBD2. CDR3 coding DNA: TGTGCCAGCAGCTTAATGGGGGGGAATTTCAATGAGCAGTTCTTC. This sequence encodes CASSLMGGNFNEQFF.